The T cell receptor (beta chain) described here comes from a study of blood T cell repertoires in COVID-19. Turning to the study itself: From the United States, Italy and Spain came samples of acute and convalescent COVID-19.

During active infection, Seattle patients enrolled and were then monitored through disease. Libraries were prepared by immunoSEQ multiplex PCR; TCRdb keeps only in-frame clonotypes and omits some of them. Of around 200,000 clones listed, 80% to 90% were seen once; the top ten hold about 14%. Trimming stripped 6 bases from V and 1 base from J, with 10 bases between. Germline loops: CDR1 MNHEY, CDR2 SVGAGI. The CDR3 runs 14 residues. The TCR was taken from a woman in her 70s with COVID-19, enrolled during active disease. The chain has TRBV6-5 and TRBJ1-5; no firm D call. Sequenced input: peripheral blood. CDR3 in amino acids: CASRGVASNQPQHF. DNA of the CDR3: TGTGCCAGCAGGGGCGTGGCGAGCAATCAGCCCCAGCATTTT.